This paragraph reports one T cell receptor beta chain. This entry belongs to a study of blood T cell repertoires in COVID-19. Study information: The origin of the acute and convalescent COVID-19 samples was the United States, Italy and Spain.

The ends lost 4 bases at V and 15 bases at J; junction bases unmatched: 10. The CDR3 is 13 residues long. Germline V CDR1 and CDR2: SGHRS, YFSETQ. Assay used: immunoSEQ multiplex PCR; TCRdb lists only in-frame clones, some missing. The data hold fewer than 250,000 clones, with just under 85% observed a single time. Sequencing was performed on peripheral blood. The TCR originated in a man between 60 and 75 years old with COVID-19, enrolled during active disease. The rearrangement uses TRBV5-1 and TRBJ1-4; 9 bases align to TRBD1. CDR3 amino acids: CASSPADRGTLFF. CDR3 in DNA: TGCGCCAGCAGCCCGGCTGACAGGGGGACATTGTTTTTT.